The 14 T cell receptor beta chains reported below all come from one sample, sequenced in a study of OX40 agonist ivuxolimab in advanced cancers. Receptors were amplified or captured by the immunoSEQ multiplex PCR assay. Held by TCRdb, this immuneACCESS table contains in-frame sequences only and omits some clones. Under half of the omission traces to an unresolved V gene where checked; the cause of the rest is unknown. This sample is represented by some 40,000 clones; 89% of them were singletons. The leading ten clones occupy around 41% of the sample. The sample here was CD4+ or CD8+ T cells sorted from blood, taken in a trial of the OX40 agonist ivuxolimab. The receptors derive from an adult with an advanced solid tumor such as melanoma, head and neck, liver or kidney cancer.

J is TRBJ2-5 and V is TRBV13; 9 nucleotides match TRBD1. Germline assignment: CDR1 PRHDT and CDR2 FYEKMQ (reference sequence). The CDR3 runs to 15 residues. The J segment lost 2 bases and the V segment lost 5 bases, leaving 6 bases of the junction unmatched. CDR3 in amino acids: CASSPAGTGQETQYF. DNA of the CDR3: TGTGCCAGCAGCCCCGCCGGGACAGGGCAAGAGACCCAGTACTTC. Complete variable domain (other parts from reference TRBV13 and TRBJ2-5): AAGVIQSPRHLIKEKRETATLKCYPIPRHDTVYWYQQGPGQDPQFLISFYEKMQSDKGSIPDRFSAQQFSDYHSELNMSSLELGDSALYFCASSPAGTGQETQYFGPGTRLLVL.

The chain has TRBV14 and TRBJ2-5; 10 bases are shared with TRBD2. The CDR3 sequence is 14 residues long. Germline CDR1 SGHDN, CDR2 FVKESK. The ends lost 5 bases at V and 2 bases at J; junction bases unmatched: 2. The CDR3 is CASSKLAGQETQYF. For the CDR3, the DNA is TGTGCCAGCAGCAAACTAGCGGGGCAAGAGACCCAGTACTTC.

The chain's CDR3 is CASSDSTGLYGYTF. The CDR3 DNA reads TGTGCCAGCAGTGACTCGACAGGGCTCTATGGCTACACCTTC. The chain combines TRBV6-4 with TRBJ1-2; 7 bases match TRBD1. V was clipped by 0 bases and J by 4 bases; unmatched bases: 2. The CDR3 spans 14 residues. CDR1 is MRHNA, CDR2 SNTAGT, per germline.

The chain carries TRBV4-3 and TRBJ2-7; possibly TRBD1 for D (6 bases). V lost 3 bases, J lost 7 bases, and 10 bases lay in between. Per germline, CDR1 LGHNA and CDR2 YSLEER. The CDR3 consists of 12 residues. CDR3: CASSQGDTEQYF. The CDR3 coding sequence is TGCGCCAGCAGCCAGGGGGACACGGAGCAGTACTTC.

The chain is built from TRBV5-1 and TRBJ2-5; 9 bases align to TRBD1. The J call may be faulty, since TRBJ2-7 better matches the DNA end. CDR1 and CDR2 from the germline V gene are SGHRS and YFSETQ. The CDR3 runs 14 residues. This CDR3 is CASAGTGTPYEQYF. The CDR3 DNA reads TGCGCCAGCGCCGGGACAGGGACCCCCTACGAGCAGTACTTC.

This chain joins TRBV9 and TRBJ2-2; possibly TRBD2 for D (5 bases). This CDR3 region has 13 residues. V lost 2 bases and J lost 5, with 7 bases in between. Germline V gives CDR1 SGDLS, CDR2 YYNGEE. The CDR3 loop reads CASSVGGTGELFF. As DNA, the CDR3 is TGTGCCAGCAGCGTCGGCGGGACCGGGGAGCTGTTTTTT.

There are a few counts of this clone. The V and J genes are TRBV27 and TRBJ2-7, with a weak D call TRBD1 (5 bases). V lost 1 base and J lost 4, with 11 bases in between. CDR1 MNHEY and CDR2 SMNVEV come from the germline V gene (reference sequence). This CDR3 is 14 amino acids long. In nucleotides, the CDR3 is TGTGCCAGCAGTTTATGGGGCGCCACTTACGAGCAGTACTTC. Encoded protein: CASSLWGATYEQYF.

V and J are TRBV6-5 and TRBJ1-1; D perhaps matches TRBD1 (5 bases). Germline lookup yields CDR1 MNHEY and CDR2 SVGAGI. V dropped 4 bases and J dropped 0 bases, with 15 bases sitting between them. CDR3 length: 16 amino acids. The CDR3 sequence: CASSLSTASLNTEAFF. The CDR3 DNA is TGTGCCAGCAGTTTGTCGACAGCTTCGTTGAACACTGAAGCTTTCTTT.

The V and J genes are TRBV2 and TRBJ2-1, with TRBD2 identical over 8 bases. Germline assignment: CDR1 SNHLY and CDR2 FYNNEI. The CDR3 totals 14 residues. V lost 4 bases to trimming and J lost 7 bases; unmatched junction nucleotides: 6. CDR3 coding DNA: TGTGCCAGCAGTGGGGGGACTAGTGAGAATGAGCAGTTCTTC. Encoded protein: CASSGGTSENEQFF. Based on the CDR3 plus reference TRBV2 and TRBJ2-1, the full variable domain is EPEVTQTPSHQVTQMGQEVILRCVPISNHLYFYWYRQILGQKVEFLVSFYNNEISEKSEIFDDQFSVERPDGSNFTLKIRSTKLEDSAMYFCASSGGTSENEQFFGPGTRLTVL.

The rearrangement joins TRBV6-5 to TRBJ2-7, with D possibly matching TRBD1 (5 bases). V lost 4 bases and J 1 base, leaving 8 bases between the germline ends. Germline V gene data show CDR1 as MNHEY and CDR2 as SVGAGI. This CDR3 spans 13 amino acids. CDR3 DNA: TGTGCCAGCAGTTTAGGGGTATCCTACGAGCAGTACTTC. Protein: CASSLGVSYEQYF.

The chain employs TRBV9 and TRBJ2-3; 11 nucleotides line up with TRBD2. The germline V gene encodes CDR1 SGDLS and CDR2 YYNGEE. V dropped 0 bases and J dropped 4; count of bases not matched to a gene: 4. The CDR3 has 16 amino acids. The CDR3 DNA reads TGTGCCAGCAGCGTAGGAAGTAGCGGGGGGGCAGATACGCAGTATTTT. Translating gives CASSVGSSGGADTQYF.

This clone has only one observation. V and J are TRBV7-7 and TRBJ2-5; D is unclear. From germline, CDR1 is SSHAT and CDR2 FNYEAQ (reference sequence). The length of the CDR3 is 14 residues. Deletions cut 3 bases from V and 3 bases from J, with 11 bases between. This CDR3 is CASSFLAVEETQYF. The CDR3 DNA sequence: TGTGCCAGCAGCTTTCTCGCGGTTGAAGAGACCCAGTACTTC.

This clone was seen only once. The chain has TRBV30 and TRBJ2-5; 8 positions match TRBD2. Germline V gene lookup returns CDR1 GTSNPN and CDR2 SVGIG (reference sequence). The ends lost 0 bases at V and 7 bases at J; junction bases unmatched: 10. The CDR3 runs to 15 residues. In DNA, the CDR3 is TGTGCCTGGAGTGTACTGTCGGGGGGGCTGGGGACCCAGTACTTC. Amino acids: CAWSVLSGGLGTQYF.

In regard to this clone: The sample carries other DNA sequences with the same CDR3. The chain employs TRBV19 and TRBJ2-1, with D tentatively TRBD2 (6 bases). This CDR3 region has 14 residues. V shed 5 bases and J shed 4 bases, with 12 bases lying between them. The V gene's germline CDR1 is LNHDA and CDR2 SQIVND (reference sequence). CDR3: CASSPGGDYNEQFF. The DNA for the CDR3 is TGTGCCAGTAGTCCAGGAGGGGATTACAATGAGCAGTTCTTC. Filled out from reference TRBV19 and TRBJ2-1, the complete variable domain reads DGGITQSPKYLFRKEGQNVTLSCEQNLNHDAMYWYRQDPGQGLRLIYYSQIVNDFQKGDIAEGYSVSREKKESFPLTVTSAQKNPTAFYLCASSPGGDYNEQFFGPGTRLTVL.